Following are 26 T cell receptor beta chains from one sample sequenced in a study of blood T cell repertoires in COVID-19. Assay: immunoSEQ multiplex PCR; the TCRdb copy retains only in-frame clones and omits some. In the table there are fewer than 60,000 clones, roughly 83% of which are singletons. Sequencing input: peripheral blood. The receptors here all came from an elderly woman with acute or convalescent COVID-19.

J is TRBJ2-7 and V is TRBV6-1, with TRBD2 matching 7 bases. V trimming: 3 bases; J trimming: 1 base; junction bases outside the gene matches: 12. CDR1 MNHNS and CDR2 SASEGT come from the germline V gene. The CDR3 has 17 residues. CDR3 DNA: TGTGCCAGCAGTGATTACGCAACTCAGCGGGGTTCCTACGAGCAGTACTTC. It encodes CASSDYATQRGSYEQYF.

V and J are TRBV18 and TRBJ1-4, with D possibly being TRBD1 (6 bases). Trimming took off 2 bases at V and 7 bases at J, with 14 bases between the two ends. This CDR3 comprises 15 residues. CDR1 is KGHSH, CDR2 LQKENI, per germline. The CDR3 DNA sequence: TGTGCCAGCTCACCAGCGACAGGAAGGGGTGAAAAACTGTTTTTT. It is translated as CASSPATGRGEKLFF.

V and J are TRBV5-1 and TRBJ1-1; the D gene is possibly TRBD1 (6 bases). V was shortened by 3 bases and J by 6 bases, with 21 bases between the two germline ends. The CDR3 contains 16 residues. Germline V lookup: CDR1 SGHRS, CDR2 YFSETQ. CDR3 protein: CASSWTGAGVLSEAFF. CDR3 sequence (DNA): TGCGCCAGCAGCTGGACGGGGGCGGGAGTATTGTCTGAAGCTTTCTTT.

The chain carries TRBV19 and TRBJ2-2; TRBD1 matches at 9 bases. Trimming cost V 7 bases and J 7 bases; bases outside gene matches: 7. CDR1 is LNHDA and CDR2 is SQIVND in the germline V gene (reference sequence). The CDR3 has 14 residues. CDR3 nucleotide sequence: TGTGCCAGTAAGGAGGACAGGGGTAGCGGGGAGCTGTTTTTT. This codes for CASKEDRGSGELFF.

V and J are TRBV6-5 and TRBJ1-1; a weak D match, TRBD1 (6 bases). Germline V gene lookup returns CDR1 MNHEY and CDR2 SVGAGI. This CDR3 comprises 15 residues. The ends were cut back, 7 bases at V and 3 bases at J, with 18 bases in the middle. CDR3 DNA sequence: TGTGCCAGCAAGCCTAGACAGGTTATGGACACTGAAGCTTTCTTT. It codes for CASKPRQVMDTEAFF.

The table lists this clone with a few counts. The chain couples TRBV20-1 to TRBJ1-2; D perhaps matches TRBD1 (5 bases). The V end lost 6 bases, the J end lost 3 bases, and 8 bases lay between the germline ends. Looked up from germline, CDR1 is DFQATT and CDR2 is SNEGSKA (reference sequence). The CDR3 loop spans 11 amino acids. CDR3 nucleotide sequence: TGCAGTGCCCTCAGGGACTATGGCTACACCTTC. Translating gives CSALRDYGYTF.

The gene calls are TRBV21-1 and TRBJ1-5; TRBD1, the D gene given by the table, was not confirmed from the DNA. TRBV21-1 is described as a pseudogene. The CDR3 consists of 16 residues. CDR3 sequence: CASSKDNRGSNQPQHF. CDR3 nucleotides: TGTGCCAGCAGCAAAGATAACAGGGGTAGCAATCAGCCCCAGCATTTT.

The chain is built from TRBV7-3 and TRBJ2-1; TRBD1 aligns across 7 bases. Germline lookup yields CDR1 SGHTA and CDR2 FQGTGA. The junction had 8 bases not matched to a gene; V was cut back by 6 bases and J by 3 bases. CDR3 length: 15 amino acids. In nucleotides, the CDR3 is TGTGCCAGCAGAAAAGACAGGGCGAACTACAATGAGCAGTTCTTC. Amino acid sequence: CASRKDRANYNEQFF. Filled out from reference TRBV7-3 and TRBJ2-1, the complete variable domain reads GAGVSQTPSNKVTEKGKYVELRCDPISGHTALYWYRQSLGQGPEFLIYFQGTGAADDSGLPNDRFFAVRPEGSVSTLKIQRTERGDSAVYLCASRKDRANYNEQFFGPGTRLTVL.

The chain is built from TRBV5-3 and TRBJ1-2; 10 bases map to TRBD1. TRBV5-3 is labeled an ORF, and its function is uncertain. After removal of 4 bases from V and 4 bases from J, the junction contained 10 bases not matched to a gene. The CDR3 length is 16 residues. The CDR3 DNA follows: TGTGCCAGAAGCGGGACGCGGGGACAGGGGATCTATGGCTACACCTTC. Protein: CARSGTRGQGIYGYTF.

This chain uses TRBV5-1 with TRBJ1-6; 7 positions agree with TRBD1. CDR1 is SGHRS, CDR2 YFSETQ, per germline. J gave up 10 bases and V 1 base, and 5 bases lay outside the gene matches. This CDR3 comprises 14 residues. The CDR3 here is CASSLPDRRSPLHF. Here the CDR3 DNA reads TGCGCCAGCAGCTTGCCGGACAGGCGATCACCCCTCCACTTT. The whole variable domain, filled in from reference TRBV5-1 and TRBJ1-6, reads KAGVTQTPRYLIKTRGQQVTLSCSPISGHRSVSWYQQTPGQGLQFLFEYFSETQRNKGNFPGRFSGRQFSNSRSEMNVSTLELGDSALYLCASSLPDRRSPLHFGNGTRLTVT.

The genes are TRBV27 and TRBJ1-6, with a tentative D call TRBD1 (5 bases). Germline V gene sequence: CDR1 MNHEY, CDR2 SMNVEV (reference sequence). This CDR3 has 13 amino acids. In nucleotides, the CDR3 is TGTGTCTCAACTCCGGGGGGGGGATCGCCCCTCCACTTT. Its translation is CVSTPGGGSPLHF.

The chain uses TRBV5-1 and TRBJ2-5, with 8 bases that match TRBD2. The trim removed 8 bases at V and 5 bases at J, leaving 8 bases unmatched. The CDR3 has 13 residues. Germline lookup yields CDR1 SGHRS and CDR2 YFSETQ. The CDR3 loop reads CASGPGRGETQYF. The CDR3 nucleotides are TGCGCCAGTGGGCCCGGGAGGGGCGAGACCCAGTACTTC.

The CDR3 reads CAWSPGGDVSYEQYV. The CDR3, as DNA: TGTGCCTGGAGCCCAGGCGGGGACGTTTCCTACGAGCAGTACGTC. This rearrangement joins TRBV30 to TRBJ2-7; tentatively, D is TRBD2 (6 bases). The CDR3 extends over 15 amino acids. V lost 3 bases to trimming and J lost 1 base, with 16 bases between them. Per germline, CDR1 GTSNPN and CDR2 SVGIG (reference sequence).

The chain carries TRBV3-1 (or the pseudogene TRBV3-2) and TRBJ2-5; 11 bases match TRBD2. CDR1 and CDR2 from the germline V gene are LGHDT and YNNKEL (reference sequence). This CDR3 comprises 16 residues. The V and J ends lost 4 bases and 7 bases, in that order; junction bases with no gene match: 11. CDR3 sequence reads: CASSLVALAGVATQYF. The DNA of the CDR3 is TGTGCCAGCAGCCTTGTTGCACTAGCGGGAGTCGCGACCCAGTACTTC.

The gene calls are TRBV7-2 and TRBJ2-1; 8 bases line up with TRBD2. Germline V gene lookup returns CDR1 SGHTA and CDR2 FQGNSA. V trimming: 2 bases; J trimming: 9 bases; junction bases outside the gene matches: 6. The CDR3 consists of 14 residues. CDR3 sequence (DNA): TGTGCCAGCAGCTTAATGGGACTAGAGGCTGAGCAGTTCTTC. Residues: CASSLMGLEAEQFF.

The genes are TRBV19 and TRBJ1-5; a possible D gene is TRBD1 (6 bases). The CDR3 is made up of 15 amino acids. The V gene lost 7 bases and the J gene lost 1 base, with 14 bases spanning the gap. Germline CDR1 and CDR2: LNHDA and SQIVND (reference sequence). The CDR3, as DNA: TGTGCCAGTAACCGGATGGGGGCAAGCAATCAGCCCCAGCATTTT. Translated, it gives CASNRMGASNQPQHF.

This clone has just a few counts. The V gene is TRBV4-1, the J gene TRBJ2-1; 8 nucleotides agree with TRBD2. CDR3 length: 15 residues. Germline CDR1 and CDR2: MGHRA and YSYEKL. V was clipped by 4 bases and J by 5 bases; unmatched bases: 7. The CDR3 DNA sequence: TGCGCCAGCAGCCCCCGGGTAGCGGGGAACAATGAGCAGTTCTTC. Protein sequence: CASSPRVAGNNEQFF.

V usage is TRBV3-1 (or the pseudogene TRBV3-2) and J usage is TRBJ2-3; 15 nucleotides line up with TRBD2. The V gene end was trimmed by 7 bases and the J gene end by 0 bases; junction bases not matched to a gene: 5. There are 17 residues in the CDR3. Germline V lookup: CDR1 LGHDT, CDR2 YNNKEL (reference sequence). CDR3 sequence reads: CASTRTSGRASTDTQYF. The CDR3 DNA sequence: TGTGCCAGCACCCGGACTAGCGGGAGGGCCAGCACAGATACGCAGTATTTT.

V usage is TRBV7-2 and J usage is TRBJ1-6, with D possibly TRBD1 on 6 matching bases. Trimming removed 5 bases from V and 3 bases from J, with 11 bases in between. This CDR3 comprises 15 residues. In germline, CDR1 is SGHTA, CDR2 FQGNSA. CDR3 sequence (DNA): TGTGCCAGCAGCACCACGGGACACTATAATTCACCCCTCCACTTT. Amino acid sequence: CASSTTGHYNSPLHF.

The chain couples TRBV24-1 to TRBJ2-1; D is undetermined. This CDR3 region has 12 residues. Germline-derived CDR1 and CDR2 are KGHDR and SFDVKD. Deletions cut 0 bases from V and 13 bases from J, with 9 bases between. In DNA form, the CDR3 reads TGTGCCACCAGTGATTTGGGTACTTATCAGTTCTTC. Its protein product is CATSDLGTYQFF.

V is TRBV12-5 and J is TRBJ1-2; 8 bases match TRBD1. Germline V gene data show CDR1 as LGHNT and CDR2 as FRNRAP. The CDR3 consists of 14 residues. V dropped 2 bases and J dropped 7; count of bases not matched to a gene: 6. The CDR3 region is CASGLMAGGFGYTF. Written as DNA, the CDR3 is TGTGCTAGTGGTTTGATGGCAGGGGGCTTTGGCTACACCTTC. Complete variable domain (other parts from reference TRBV12-5 and TRBJ1-2): DARVTQTPRHKVTEMGQEVTMRCQPILGHNTVFWYRQTMMQGLELLAYFRNRAPLDDSGMPKDRFSAEMPDATLATLKIQPSEPRDSAVYFCASGLMAGGFGYTFGSGTRLTVV.

The chain couples TRBV7-9 to TRBJ2-7; 9 bases align to TRBD1. V trimming: 5 bases; J trimming: 2 bases; junction bases outside the gene matches: 4. The length of the CDR3 is 14 residues. Germline CDR1 is SEHNR and CDR2 is FQNEAQ (reference sequence). The CDR3 DNA reads TGTGCCAGCAGCCAGACAGGGGGAGCCTACGAGCAGTACTTC. It translates to CASSQTGGAYEQYF.

This clone was recorded only once. This chain links TRBV6-7 with TRBJ1-5, with D possibly TRBD1 on 6 matching bases. TRBV6-7 is treated as an ORF (open reading frame) with a function not yet certain. V was trimmed by 4 bases and J by 4 bases, leaving 14 bases between them. The CDR3 runs 15 residues. The CDR3 nucleotides read TGTGCCAGCAGTTTCGAGGACAGCCCAAATCAGCCCCAGCATTTT. Translating it yields CASSFEDSPNQPQHF.

J is TRBJ2-7 and V is TRBV7-9; 11 bases are shared with TRBD1. Losses at the gene ends were 5 bases for V and 4 bases for J; bases not matched to a gene: 4. Germline V gives CDR1 SEHNR, CDR2 FQNEAQ (reference sequence). This CDR3 has 14 amino acids. The CDR3 nucleotides are TGTGCCAGCAGCACCGGGACAGGGGGTTACGAGCAGTACTTC. Translated: CASSTGTGGYEQYF.

This clone appeared a single time. The V call is TRBV10-1, the J call TRBJ2-1; TRBD1 might be the D (5 bases). Germline V gene data show CDR1 as WNHNN and CDR2 as SYGVQD (reference sequence). V was cut by 3 bases and J by 8 bases, with 14 bases left in between. The CDR3 consists of 14 residues. The CDR3 here is CASSDRVLRDEQFF. CDR3 DNA: TGCGCCAGCAGTGACAGGGTTCTTAGGGATGAGCAGTTCTTC.

The chain's CDR3 is CASGSFTEAGGYTF. Here the CDR3 DNA reads TGTGCTAGTGGTTCCTTCACCGAGGCTGGTGGCTACACCTTC. The chain links TRBV12-5 to TRBJ1-2; no reliable D call. Germline lookup yields CDR1 LGHNT and CDR2 FRNRAP. The ends were cut back, 4 bases at V and 7 bases at J, with 16 bases in the middle. The CDR3 covers 14 residues.